Following are 25 T cell receptor beta chains from one sample sequenced in a study of blood T cell repertoires in COVID-19. TCRdb keeps only in-frame clones here, not all; method: immunoSEQ multiplex PCR. The sample includes some 500,000 clones, roughly 90% of them seen just once. Sequenced input: PBMCs or T cells enriched from blood (not recorded which). The origin of the receptors is a woman between 40 and 55 years old who had recovered from COVID-19.

The chain couples TRBV5-4 to TRBJ2-2, with 7 bases aligning to TRBD1. V was clipped by 4 bases and J by 5 bases; unmatched bases: 11. Germline V CDR1 and CDR2: SGHNT, YYREEE (reference sequence). This CDR3 spans 16 amino acids. The CDR3 DNA reads as TGTGCCAGCAGCCTAACGTGGACAGGTCTTACCGGGGAGCTGTTTTTT. Its translation is CASSLTWTGLTGELFF.

The chain uses TRBV12-5 and TRBJ2-7, with D possibly matching TRBD1 (7 bases). Between the trimmed V and J ends, which lost 4 bases and 3 bases, there was a span of 19 bases. CDR1 LGHNT and CDR2 FRNRAP come from the germline V gene. This CDR3 has 16 residues. The CDR3 DNA reads as TGTGCTAGTGGTTCCCAAGGGGGCGCGGGGATCTACGAGCAGTACTTC. Translation gives CASGSQGGAGIYEQYF.

The chain links TRBV2 to TRBJ1-5; tentative D call: TRBD1 (5 bases). CDR1 is SNHLY and CDR2 is FYNNEI in the germline V gene. This CDR3 region has 13 residues. V was shortened by 3 bases and J by 6 bases, with 9 bases between the two germline ends. The CDR3: CASSEARAQPQHF. CDR3 nucleotide sequence: TGTGCCAGCAGTGAGGCCAGGGCTCAGCCCCAGCATTTT.

The chain joins TRBV30 to TRBJ1-2; D not certain. The CDR3 has 13 amino acids. CDR1 is GTSNPN, CDR2 SVGIG, per germline (reference sequence). With 2 bases removed from V and 8 bases from J, the gap between germline ends came to 15 bases. CDR3 sequence (DNA): TGTGCCTGGAGTAAGGCTGGGAGGGCCGGCTACACCTTC. The encoded protein is CAWSKAGRAGYTF.

V usage is TRBV19 and J usage is TRBJ1-4, with 9 bases fitting TRBD1. The CDR3 sequence is 16 residues long. With 7 bases clipped from V and 7 bases from J, the junction kept 13 bases outside the gene matches. Germline values: CDR1 LNHDA, CDR2 SQIVND (reference sequence). Here the CDR3 DNA reads TGTGCCAGTACCTCGGGACAGGGATCTTCGGGTGAAAAACTGTTTTTT. Translated: CASTSGQGSSGEKLFF.

The chain couples TRBV5-1 to TRBJ2-5; D may be TRBD1 (6 bases). The CDR3 totals 14 residues. CDR1 and CDR2 (germline): SGHRS, YFSETQ. Trimming stripped 4 bases from V and 1 base from J, with 11 bases between. The DNA for the CDR3 is TGCGCCAGCAGCGGAGACAGGAGCCAAGAGACCCAGTACTTC. Amino acids: CASSGDRSQETQYF.

This sequence joins TRBV10-3 and TRBJ2-2; weak D call: TRBD1 (6 bases). Germline loops: CDR1 ENHRY, CDR2 SYGVKD. This CDR3 contains 12 residues. Deletions cut 8 bases from V and 7 bases from J, with 11 bases between. CDR3 residues: CAIGPRGGELFF. The CDR3, as DNA: TGTGCCATCGGCCCCAGGGGCGGGGAGCTGTTTTTT.

The CDR3 region is CASSLWLDQETQYF. DNA for the CDR3: TGCGCCAGCAGCTTGTGGCTCGACCAAGAGACCCAGTACTTC. This chain connects TRBV5-1 to TRBJ2-5; D is unclear. This CDR3 is built from 14 residues. Trimming cost V 1 base and J 0 bases, with 7 bases left between them. Germline CDR1 and CDR2: SGHRS and YFSETQ.

The rearrangement links TRBV12-5 to TRBJ2-3; 10 bases align to TRBD1. This CDR3 contains 16 residues. The germline CDR1 and CDR2 sequences are LGHNT and FRNRAP. With V trimmed by 7 bases and J by 3 bases, 10 bases remained unmatched. CDR3 protein: CASAWGGQGITDTQYF. The CDR3 DNA is TGTGCTAGTGCTTGGGGGGGACAGGGGATTACAGATACGCAGTATTTT.

CDR3 residues: CASSQVGGNTIYF. CDR3 DNA: TGCGCCAGCAGCCAAGTTGGCGGAAACACCATATATTTT. The V and J genes are TRBV4-1 and TRBJ1-3; D gene uncertain. CDR3 length: 13 residues. V lost 1 base to trimming and J lost 4 bases, with 5 bases between them. Germline V CDR1 and CDR2: MGHRA, YSYEKL.

The CDR3 spells CASSPRSQGDGYTF. The CDR3 bases are TGTGCCAGCTCACCACGGTCCCAGGGGGATGGCTACACCTTC. The chain recombines TRBV18 with TRBJ1-2; 7 bases are a match to TRBD1. The trim removed 1 base at V and 6 bases at J, leaving 5 bases unmatched. CDR1 is KGHSH and CDR2 is LQKENI in the germline V gene. This CDR3 is 14 amino acids long.

The chain carries TRBV7-9 and TRBJ2-2; 8 bases fit TRBD1. The germline gives CDR1 SEHNR, CDR2 FQNEAQ (reference sequence). After removal of 5 bases from V and 14 bases from J, the junction contained 10 bases not matched to a gene. The CDR3 covers 13 residues. The DNA of the CDR3 is TGTGCCAGCAGCCCCTCCCGGACAGGGATTCTGTTTTTT. Amino acid sequence: CASSPSRTGILFF. Together with reference TRBV7-9 and TRBJ2-2, the CDR3 gives the full variable domain: DTGVSQNPRHKITKRGQNVTFRCDPISEHNRLYWYRQTLGQGPEFLTYFQNEAQLEKSRLLSDRFSAERPKGSFSTLEIQRTEQGDSAMYLCASSPSRTGILFFGEGSRLTVL.

The chain joins TRBV10-3 to TRBJ2-2; tentative D call: TRBD2 (7 bases). V gave up 4 bases and J gave up 6 bases, with 18 bases separating them. The CDR3 consists of 16 residues. Germline V gene sequence: CDR1 ENHRY, CDR2 SYGVKD. The CDR3 region is CAISAAEGGGAGELFF. CDR3 nucleotides: TGTGCCATCAGTGCGGCGGAGGGAGGGGGAGCCGGGGAGCTGTTTTTT.

J is TRBJ1-1 and V is TRBV7-6; D is possibly TRBD1 (5 bases). Per germline, CDR1 SGHVS and CDR2 FNYEAQ. V dropped 1 base and J dropped 5 bases, with 8 bases sitting between them. This CDR3 region has 13 residues. The CDR3 is CASSLDPGTEAFF. CDR3 nucleotides: TGTGCCAGCAGCTTAGACCCAGGGACTGAAGCTTTCTTT.

V usage is TRBV7-8 and J usage is TRBJ1-3; 7 positions agree with TRBD1. After removal of 1 base from V and 4 bases from J, the junction contained 4 bases not matched to a gene. CDR1 and CDR2 (germline): SGHVS, FQNEAQ. This CDR3 is built from 15 residues. CDR3 DNA: TGTGCCAGCAGCTTAGACAGGGGATCCGGAAACACCATATATTTT. Translated: CASSLDRGSGNTIYF.

The rearrangement links TRBV6-5 to TRBJ1-6; tentative D call: TRBD1 (5 bases). CDR3 length: 15 residues. CDR1 and CDR2 from the germline V gene are MNHEY and SVGAGI. Trimming removed 7 bases at V and 6 bases at J, with 16 bases between. CDR3 loop: CASTPLRVTNSPLHF. CDR3 coding DNA: TGTGCCAGCACTCCACTCAGGGTTACTAATTCACCCCTCCACTTT.

This chain joins TRBV27 and TRBJ2-1; maybe TRBD2 (6 bases). This CDR3 is built from 15 residues. Trimming cost V 3 bases and J 4 bases, with 13 bases left between them. Germline V gene data show CDR1 as MNHEY and CDR2 as SMNVEV (reference sequence). This chain's CDR3 is CASSLAGIQYNEQFF. CDR3 in DNA: TGTGCCAGCAGTTTGGCGGGGATCCAATACAATGAGCAGTTCTTC.

This chain connects TRBV4-3 to TRBJ2-7, with 9 positions matching TRBD1. The CDR3 totals 18 residues. V lost 0 bases to trimming and J lost 6 bases; unmatched junction nucleotides: 15. In germline, CDR1 is LGHNA, CDR2 YSLEER. The CDR3 here is CASSQESLHWDRDGEQYF. The CDR3 nucleotides are TGCGCCAGCAGCCAAGAGTCCTTACACTGGGACAGGGATGGCGAGCAGTACTTC.

V and J are TRBV25-1 and TRBJ2-1; 11 nucleotides line up with TRBD1. CDR3 length equals 14 residues. V trimming: 4 bases; J trimming: 9 bases; junction bases outside the gene matches: 5. From germline, CDR1 is MGHDK and CDR2 SYGVNS. Here the CDR3 DNA reads TGTGCCAGCAGTGCCCTCGGGACAGGGGGTGAGCAGTTCTTC. This gives the protein CASSALGTGGEQFF.

CDR3 sequence (DNA): TGTGCCAGCAGTCCGCGGGGACGGACCTATGGCTACACCTTC. Translated: CASSPRGRTYGYTF. The chain recombines TRBV27 with TRBJ1-2; possibly TRBD1 for D (5 bases). V lost 5 bases, J lost 4 bases, and 14 bases lay in between. Germline lookup yields CDR1 MNHEY and CDR2 SMNVEV (reference sequence). The CDR3 loop spans 14 amino acids.

The chain joins TRBV5-1 to TRBJ2-5; the D gene is possibly TRBD2 (5 bases). V gave up 1 base and J gave up 3 bases, with 13 bases separating them. Germline CDR1 SGHRS, CDR2 YFSETQ. This CDR3 has 15 residues. CDR3 nucleotides: TGCGCCAGCAGCTTGTTAGGGCTAGCCGAAGAGACCCAGTACTTC. It specifies CASSLLGLAEETQYF.

J is TRBJ2-7 and V is TRBV24-1, with TRBD1 matching 10 bases. Germline CDR1 and CDR2: KGHDR and SFDVKD. V gave up 3 bases and J gave up 2 bases; unmatched junction bases: 6. The CDR3 length is 16 residues. The CDR3 DNA follows: TGTGCCACCAGTGATAGCGCGGGACAGGGGACCTACGAGCAGTACTTC. Its protein is CATSDSAGQGTYEQYF.

The chain joins TRBV7-9 to TRBJ1-3; the match to TRBD1 covers 9 bases. Looked up from germline, CDR1 is SEHNR and CDR2 is FQNEAQ (reference sequence). The junction had 5 bases not matched to a gene; V was cut back by 2 bases and J by 3 bases. This CDR3 has 16 amino acids. CDR3 in DNA: TGTGCCAGCAGCTTACCACAGGGGGCGGTTGGAAACACCATATATTTT. It is translated as CASSLPQGAVGNTIYF.

The rearrangement links TRBV7-9 to TRBJ2-4; 7 nucleotides match TRBD1. The CDR3 has 20 residues. In germline, CDR1 is SEHNR, CDR2 FQNEAQ (reference sequence). With V trimmed by 5 bases and J by 0 bases, 19 bases remained unmatched. DNA of the CDR3: TGTGCCAGCAGCATCTCCCCCGGGACAGCGGTGACACTAGCCAAAAACATTCAGTACTTC. Protein product: CASSISPGTAVTLAKNIQYF. Full variable domain (outside the CDR3, taken from reference TRBV7-9 and TRBJ2-4): DTGVSQNPRHKITKRGQNVTFRCDPISEHNRLYWYRQTLGQGPEFLTYFQNEAQLEKSRLLSDRFSAERPKGSFSTLEIQRTEQGDSAMYLCASSISPGTAVTLAKNIQYFGAGTRLSVL.

The rearrangement links TRBV13 to TRBJ2-7; tentatively, D is TRBD2 (5 bases). V was shortened by 5 bases and J by 6 bases, with 20 bases between the two germline ends. Germline lookup yields CDR1 PRHDT and CDR2 FYEKMQ (reference sequence). The CDR3 spans 15 residues. The DNA for the CDR3 is TGTGCCAGCAGCACCCTGCGTCCTGAAAGCGGCGAGCAGTACTTC. Translating gives CASSTLRPESGEQYF.